This T cell receptor (beta chain) emerged from a study of identical twins' blood T cells. This clonotype is medium-sized in the sample. Each TCR cDNA library carried sample-specific barcodes on both ends. TCRdb reprocessed the 5' RACE reads via MiXCR and lists one record per CDR3 protein. This table holds fewer than 450,000 distinct CDR3 sequences, around 30% found once. This CDR3 spans 15 amino acids. Looked up from germline, CDR1 is MRHNA and CDR2 is SNTAGT. The trim removed 0 bases at V and 4 bases at J, leaving 1 base unmatched. Sequencing was carried out using PBMCs. The sequence came from a woman aged 18-49 years in good health. V gene TRBV6-4 combines with J gene TRBJ2-2; 8 bases align to TRBD2. The CDR3 loop reads CASSDSGTSTGELFF. The CDR3 bases are TGTGCCAGCAGTGACTCCGGGACTAGCACCGGGGAGCTGTTTTTT.